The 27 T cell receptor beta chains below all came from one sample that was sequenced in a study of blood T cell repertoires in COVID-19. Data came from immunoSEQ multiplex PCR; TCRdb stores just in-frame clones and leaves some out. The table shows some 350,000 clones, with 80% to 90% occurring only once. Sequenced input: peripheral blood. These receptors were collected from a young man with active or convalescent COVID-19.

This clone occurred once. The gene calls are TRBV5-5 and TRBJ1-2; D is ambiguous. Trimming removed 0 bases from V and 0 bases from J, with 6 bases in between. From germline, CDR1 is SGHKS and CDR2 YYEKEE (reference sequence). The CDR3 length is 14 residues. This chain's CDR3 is CASSLALANYGYTF. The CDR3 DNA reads TGTGCCAGCAGCTTGGCACTTGCTAACTATGGCTACACCTTC.

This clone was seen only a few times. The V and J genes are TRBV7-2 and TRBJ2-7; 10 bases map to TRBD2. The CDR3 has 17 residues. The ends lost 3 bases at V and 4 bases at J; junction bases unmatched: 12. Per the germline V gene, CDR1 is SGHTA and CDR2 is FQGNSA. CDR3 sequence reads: CASSFGASGGSSYEQYF. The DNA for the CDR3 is TGTGCCAGCAGCTTTGGAGCTAGCGGGGGAAGCAGTTACGAGCAGTACTTC.

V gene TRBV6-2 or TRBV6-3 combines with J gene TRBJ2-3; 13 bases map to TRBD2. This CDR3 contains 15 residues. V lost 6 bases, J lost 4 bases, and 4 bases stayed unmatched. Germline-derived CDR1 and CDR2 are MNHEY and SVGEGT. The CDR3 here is CASSTGLAGPDTQYF. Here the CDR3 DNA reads TGTGCCAGCAGCACGGGACTAGCGGGACCAGATACGCAGTATTTT.

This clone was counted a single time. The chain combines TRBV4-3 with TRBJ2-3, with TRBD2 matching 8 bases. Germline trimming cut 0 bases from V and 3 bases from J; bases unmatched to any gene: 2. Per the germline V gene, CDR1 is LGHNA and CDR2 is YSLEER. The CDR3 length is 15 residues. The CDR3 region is CASSQEGLETDTQYF. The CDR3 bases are TGCGCCAGCAGCCAAGAGGGACTAGAGACAGATACGCAGTATTTT.

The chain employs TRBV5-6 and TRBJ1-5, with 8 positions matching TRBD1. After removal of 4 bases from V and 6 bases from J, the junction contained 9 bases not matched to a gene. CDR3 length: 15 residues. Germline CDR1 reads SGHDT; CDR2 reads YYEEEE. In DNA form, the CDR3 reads TGTGCCAGCAGCGCGACAGGGGAAGTTAGTCAGCCCCAGCATTTT. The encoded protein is CASSATGEVSQPQHF.

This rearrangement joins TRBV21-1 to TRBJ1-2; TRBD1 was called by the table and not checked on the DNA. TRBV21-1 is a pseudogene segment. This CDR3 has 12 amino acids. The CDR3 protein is CASKRGLGGYTF. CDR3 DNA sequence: TGTGCCAGCAAAAGGGGGCTAGGTGGCTACACCTTC.

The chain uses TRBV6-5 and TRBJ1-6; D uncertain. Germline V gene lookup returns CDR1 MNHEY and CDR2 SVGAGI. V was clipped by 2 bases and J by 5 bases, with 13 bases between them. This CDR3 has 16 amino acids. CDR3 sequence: CASSYESRRDNSPLHF. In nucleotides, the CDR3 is TGTGCCAGCAGTTACGAATCCCGACGGGATAATTCACCCCTCCACTTT.

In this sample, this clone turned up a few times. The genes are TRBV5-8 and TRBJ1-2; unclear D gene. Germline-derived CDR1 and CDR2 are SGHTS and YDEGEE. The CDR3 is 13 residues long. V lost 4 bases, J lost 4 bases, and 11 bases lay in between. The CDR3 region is CASSPLLGYGYTF. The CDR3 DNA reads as TGTGCCAGCAGCCCCCTGCTCGGCTATGGCTACACCTTC.

The CDR3 loop reads CASSLRRDRGQGETQYF. CDR3 DNA sequence: TGTGCCAGCAGCTTAAGAAGGGACAGGGGGCAAGGAGAGACCCAGTACTTC. The rearrangement uses TRBV7-8 and TRBJ2-5; TRBD1 matches 12 bases. The length of the CDR3 is 17 residues. Germline CDR1 reads SGHVS; CDR2 reads FQNEAQ. Trimming removed 2 bases from V and 4 bases from J; junction bases left unmatched: 8.

For the CDR3, the DNA is TGTGCCAGCTCCCAGTCGGGAGGGATCGATGAGCAGTTCTTC. Protein sequence: CASSQSGGIDEQFF. J is TRBJ2-1 and V is TRBV5-4, with 8 bases identical to TRBD2. J was trimmed by 8 bases and V by 7 bases; bases with no gene match: 11. There are 14 residues in the CDR3. Per germline, CDR1 SGHNT and CDR2 YYREEE (reference sequence). Full variable domain (outside the CDR3, taken from reference TRBV5-4 and TRBJ2-1): ETGVTQSPTHLIKTRGQQVTLRCSSQSGHNTVSWYQQALGQGPQFIFQYYREEENGRGNFPPRFSGLQFPNYSSELNVNALELDDSALYLCASSQSGGIDEQFFGPGTRLTVL.

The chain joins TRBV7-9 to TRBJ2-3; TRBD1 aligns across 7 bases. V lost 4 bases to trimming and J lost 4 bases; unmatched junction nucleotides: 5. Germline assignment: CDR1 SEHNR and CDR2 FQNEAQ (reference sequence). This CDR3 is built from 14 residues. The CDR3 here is CASSSRGRADTQYF. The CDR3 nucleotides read TGTGCCAGCAGCTCTAGGGGGCGGGCAGATACGCAGTATTTT.

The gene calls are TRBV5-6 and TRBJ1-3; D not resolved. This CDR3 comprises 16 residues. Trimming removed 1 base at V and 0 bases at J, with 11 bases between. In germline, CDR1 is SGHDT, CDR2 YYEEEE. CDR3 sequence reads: CASSLNPGISGNTIYF. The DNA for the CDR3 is TGTGCCAGCAGCTTGAATCCAGGTATCTCTGGAAACACCATATATTTT.

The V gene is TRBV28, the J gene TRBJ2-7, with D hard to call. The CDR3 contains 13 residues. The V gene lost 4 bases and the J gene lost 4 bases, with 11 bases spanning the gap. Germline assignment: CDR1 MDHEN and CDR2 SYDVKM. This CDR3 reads CASSSRRPYEQYF. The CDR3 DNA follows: TGTGCCAGCAGTTCGAGGCGCCCGTACGAGCAGTACTTC.

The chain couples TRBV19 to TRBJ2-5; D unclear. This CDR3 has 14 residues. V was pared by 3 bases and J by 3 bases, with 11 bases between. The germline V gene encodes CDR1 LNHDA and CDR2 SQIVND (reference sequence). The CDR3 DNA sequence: TGTGCCAGTAGTATCGGAAGCGAAGAAGAGACCCAGTACTTC. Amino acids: CASSIGSEEETQYF.

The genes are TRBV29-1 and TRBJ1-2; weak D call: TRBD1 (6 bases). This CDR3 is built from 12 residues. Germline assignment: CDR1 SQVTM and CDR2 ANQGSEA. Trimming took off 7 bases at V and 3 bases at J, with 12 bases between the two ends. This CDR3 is CSGYREYYGYTF. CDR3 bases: TGCAGCGGGTACAGGGAATACTATGGCTACACCTTC. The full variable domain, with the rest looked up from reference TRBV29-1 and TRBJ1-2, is SAVISQKPSRDICQRGTSLTIQCQVDSQVTMMFWYRQQPGQSLTLIATANQGSEATYESGFVIDKFPISRPNLTFSTLTVSNMSPEDSSIYLCSGYREYYGYTFGSGTRLTVV.

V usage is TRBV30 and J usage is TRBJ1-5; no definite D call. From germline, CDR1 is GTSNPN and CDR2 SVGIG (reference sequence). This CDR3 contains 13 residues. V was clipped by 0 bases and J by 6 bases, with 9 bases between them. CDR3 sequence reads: CAWSVREGQPQHF. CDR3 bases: TGTGCCTGGAGTGTACGCGAGGGTCAGCCCCAGCATTTT.

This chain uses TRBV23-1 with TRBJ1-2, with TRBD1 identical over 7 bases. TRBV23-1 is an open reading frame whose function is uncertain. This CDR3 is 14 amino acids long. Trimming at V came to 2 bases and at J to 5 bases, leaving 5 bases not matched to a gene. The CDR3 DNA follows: TGCGCCAGCAGTCAAAAGACAGGGCTGTATGGCTACACCTTC. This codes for CASSQKTGLYGYTF.

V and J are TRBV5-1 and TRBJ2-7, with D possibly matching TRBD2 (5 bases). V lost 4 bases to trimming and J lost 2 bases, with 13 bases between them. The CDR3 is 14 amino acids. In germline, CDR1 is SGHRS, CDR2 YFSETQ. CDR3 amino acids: CASSPPAATYEQYF. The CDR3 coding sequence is TGCGCCAGCAGCCCACCAGCGGCCACCTACGAGCAGTACTTC.

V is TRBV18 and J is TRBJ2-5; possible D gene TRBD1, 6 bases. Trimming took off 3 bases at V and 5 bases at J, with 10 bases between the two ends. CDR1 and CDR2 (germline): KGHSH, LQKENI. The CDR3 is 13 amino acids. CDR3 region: CASSPSGEETQYF. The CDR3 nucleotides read TGTGCCAGCTCACCTTCAGGGGAGGAGACCCAGTACTTC.

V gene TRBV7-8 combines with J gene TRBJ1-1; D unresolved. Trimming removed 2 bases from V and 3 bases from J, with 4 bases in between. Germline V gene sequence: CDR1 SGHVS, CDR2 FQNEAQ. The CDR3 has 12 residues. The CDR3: CASSLRDTEAFF. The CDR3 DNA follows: TGTGCCAGCAGCTTACGGGACACTGAAGCTTTCTTT.

The CDR3 DNA reads TGTGCCAGCAGTGAACGGCGAACGGGGACCGGGGAGCTGTTTTTT. This gives the protein CASSERRTGTGELFF. The rearrangement links TRBV2 to TRBJ2-2, with TRBD2 as a possible D gene (5 bases). This CDR3 has 15 residues. Trimming took 2 bases from V and 5 from J, leaving 12 bases between them. Germline CDR1 is SNHLY and CDR2 is FYNNEI.

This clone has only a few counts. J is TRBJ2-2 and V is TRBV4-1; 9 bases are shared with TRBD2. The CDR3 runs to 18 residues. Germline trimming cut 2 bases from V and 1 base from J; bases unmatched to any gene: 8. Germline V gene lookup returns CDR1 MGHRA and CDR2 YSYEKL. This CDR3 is CASSQHRLAGVNTGELFF. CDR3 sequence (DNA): TGCGCCAGCAGCCAACACCGCTTAGCGGGGGTGAACACCGGGGAGCTGTTTTTT.

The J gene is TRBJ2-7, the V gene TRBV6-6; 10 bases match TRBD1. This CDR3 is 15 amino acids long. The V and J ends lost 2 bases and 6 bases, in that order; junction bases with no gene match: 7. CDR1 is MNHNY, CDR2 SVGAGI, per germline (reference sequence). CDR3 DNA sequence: TGTGCCAGCAGTTACCCGGGACAGGGGAGGGGCGAGCAGTACTTC. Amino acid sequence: CASSYPGQGRGEQYF.

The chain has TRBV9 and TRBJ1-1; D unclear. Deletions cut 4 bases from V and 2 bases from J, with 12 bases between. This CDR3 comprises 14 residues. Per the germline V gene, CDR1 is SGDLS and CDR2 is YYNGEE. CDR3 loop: CASSPSARNTEAFF. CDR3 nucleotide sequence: TGTGCCAGCAGCCCCAGCGCGAGAAACACTGAAGCTTTCTTT. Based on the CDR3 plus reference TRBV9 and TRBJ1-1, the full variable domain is DSGVTQTPKHLITATGQRVTLRCSPRSGDLSVYWYQQSLDQGLQFLIQYYNGEERAKGNILERFSAQQFPDLHSELNLSSLELGDSALYFCASSPSARNTEAFFGQGTRLTVV.

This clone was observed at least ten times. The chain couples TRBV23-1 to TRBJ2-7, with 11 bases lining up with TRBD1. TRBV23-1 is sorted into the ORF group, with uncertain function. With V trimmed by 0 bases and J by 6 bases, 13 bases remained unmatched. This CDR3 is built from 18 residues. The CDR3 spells CASSQSRTGGEGEAEQYF. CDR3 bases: TGCGCCAGCAGTCAATCCCGGACAGGGGGCGAAGGGGAGGCCGAGCAGTACTTC.

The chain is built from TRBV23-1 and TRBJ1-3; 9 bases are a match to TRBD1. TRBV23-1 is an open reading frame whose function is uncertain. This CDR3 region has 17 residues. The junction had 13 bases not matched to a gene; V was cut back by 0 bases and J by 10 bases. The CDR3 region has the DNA TGCGCCAGCAGTCAATCAGGGACAGGGCAAGGAGAAGATACCATATATTTT. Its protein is CASSQSGTGQGEDTIYF.

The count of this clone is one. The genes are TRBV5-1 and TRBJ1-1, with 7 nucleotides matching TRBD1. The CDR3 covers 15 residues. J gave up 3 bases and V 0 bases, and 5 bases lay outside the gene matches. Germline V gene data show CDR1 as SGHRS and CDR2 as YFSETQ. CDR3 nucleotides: TGCGCCAGCAGCTTGGCGGTCCAGGGGGACACTGAAGCTTTCTTT. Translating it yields CASSLAVQGDTEAFF.